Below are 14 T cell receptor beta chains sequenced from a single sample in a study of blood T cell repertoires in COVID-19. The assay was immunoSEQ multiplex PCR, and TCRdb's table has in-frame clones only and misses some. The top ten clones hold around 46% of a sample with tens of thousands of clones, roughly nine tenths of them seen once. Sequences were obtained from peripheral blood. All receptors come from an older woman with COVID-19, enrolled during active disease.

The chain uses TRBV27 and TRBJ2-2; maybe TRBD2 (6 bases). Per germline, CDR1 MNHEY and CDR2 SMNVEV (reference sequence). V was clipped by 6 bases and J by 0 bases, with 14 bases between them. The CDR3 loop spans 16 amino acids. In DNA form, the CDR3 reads TGTGCCAGCAGCCAATGGGACTTTGCGAACACCGGGGAGCTGTTTTTT. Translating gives CASSQWDFANTGELFF.

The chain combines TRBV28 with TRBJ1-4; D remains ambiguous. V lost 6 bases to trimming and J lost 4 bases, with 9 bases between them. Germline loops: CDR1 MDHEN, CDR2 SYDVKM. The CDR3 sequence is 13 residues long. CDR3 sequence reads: CASRVGYNEKLFF. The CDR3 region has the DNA TGTGCCAGCAGGGTCGGGTATAATGAAAAACTGTTTTTT. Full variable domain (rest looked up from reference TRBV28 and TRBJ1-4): DVKVTQSSRYLVKRTGEKVFLECVQDMDHENMFWYRQDPGLGLRLIYFSYDVKMKEKGDIPEGYSVSREKKERFSLILESASTNQTSMYLCASRVGYNEKLFFGSGTQLSVL.

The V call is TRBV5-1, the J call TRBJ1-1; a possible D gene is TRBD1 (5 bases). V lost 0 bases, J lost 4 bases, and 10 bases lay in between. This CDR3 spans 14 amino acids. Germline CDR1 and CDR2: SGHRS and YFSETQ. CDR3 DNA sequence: TGCGCCAGCAGCTTGGGACAGCTGGGCACTGAAGCTTTCTTT. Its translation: CASSLGQLGTEAFF. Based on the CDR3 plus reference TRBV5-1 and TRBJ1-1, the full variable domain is KAGVTQTPRYLIKTRGQQVTLSCSPISGHRSVSWYQQTPGQGLQFLFEYFSETQRNKGNFPGRFSGRQFSNSRSEMNVSTLELGDSALYLCASSLGQLGTEAFFGQGTRLTVV.

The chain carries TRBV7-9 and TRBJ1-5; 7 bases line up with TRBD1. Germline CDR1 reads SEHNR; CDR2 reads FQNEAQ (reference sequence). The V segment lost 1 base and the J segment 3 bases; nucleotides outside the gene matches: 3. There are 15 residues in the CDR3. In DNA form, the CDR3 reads TGTGCCAGCAGCTTAGGGGACAGTTCCAATCAGCCCCAGCATTTT. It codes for CASSLGDSSNQPQHF.

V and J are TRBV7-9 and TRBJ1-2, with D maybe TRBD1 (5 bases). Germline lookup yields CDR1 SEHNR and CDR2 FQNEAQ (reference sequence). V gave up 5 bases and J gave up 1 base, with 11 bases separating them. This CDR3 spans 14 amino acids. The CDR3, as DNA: TGTGCCAGCAGCCTGGACAAGGGTAACTATGGCTACACCTTC. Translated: CASSLDKGNYGYTF.

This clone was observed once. In nucleotides, the CDR3 is TGTGCCAGCAGCAAGCCCCCCCATCGGAAGGGGATAGCTAGCACAGATACGCAGTATTTT. It yields the protein CASSKPPHRKGIASTDTQYF. This chain links TRBV21-1 with TRBJ2-3; TRBD1 is the table's D call and was not checked against the DNA. TRBV21-1 is marked as a pseudogene. The CDR3 consists of 20 residues.

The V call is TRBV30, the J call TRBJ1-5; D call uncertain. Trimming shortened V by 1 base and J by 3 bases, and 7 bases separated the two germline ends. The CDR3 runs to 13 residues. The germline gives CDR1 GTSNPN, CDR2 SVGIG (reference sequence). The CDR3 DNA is TGTGCCTGGAGTGGACAAGCCAATCAGCCCCAGCATTTT. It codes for CAWSGQANQPQHF.

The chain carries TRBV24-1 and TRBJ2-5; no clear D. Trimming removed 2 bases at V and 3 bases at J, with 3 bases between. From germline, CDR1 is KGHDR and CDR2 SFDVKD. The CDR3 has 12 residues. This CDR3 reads CATSDSEETQYF. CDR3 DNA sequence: TGTGCCACCAGTGATTCCGAAGAGACCCAGTACTTC.

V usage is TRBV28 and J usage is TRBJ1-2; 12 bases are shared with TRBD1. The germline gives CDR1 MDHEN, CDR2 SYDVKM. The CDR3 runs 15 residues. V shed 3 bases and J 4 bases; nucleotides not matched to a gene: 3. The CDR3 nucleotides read TGTGCCAGCAGTTTGGGGACAGGGGGCCGCTATGGCTACACCTTC. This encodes CASSLGTGGRYGYTF.

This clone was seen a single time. CDR3 nucleotide sequence: TGTGCCTGGAGTGATGGGCAGGGGGGCAATCAGCCCCAGCATTTT. This codes for CAWSDGQGGNQPQHF. V is TRBV30 and J is TRBJ1-5, with 7 bases fitting TRBD1. After removal of 1 base from V and 2 bases from J, the junction contained 5 bases not matched to a gene. The CDR3 has 15 amino acids. The V gene's germline CDR1 is GTSNPN and CDR2 SVGIG (reference sequence).

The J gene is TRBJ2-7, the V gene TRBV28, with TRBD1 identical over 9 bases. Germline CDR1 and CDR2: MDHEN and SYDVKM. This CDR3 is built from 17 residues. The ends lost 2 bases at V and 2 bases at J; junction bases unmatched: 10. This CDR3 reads CASSLNPPGQGTYEQYF. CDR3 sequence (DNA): TGTGCCAGCAGTTTAAATCCCCCCGGACAGGGGACCTACGAGCAGTACTTC.

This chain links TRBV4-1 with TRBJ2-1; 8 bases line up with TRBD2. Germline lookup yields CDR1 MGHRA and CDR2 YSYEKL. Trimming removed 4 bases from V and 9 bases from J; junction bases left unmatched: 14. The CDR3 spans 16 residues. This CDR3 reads CASSPLGREGRGEQFF. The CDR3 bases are TGCGCCAGCAGCCCCCTAGGCCGGGAGGGCCGTGGTGAGCAGTTCTTC.

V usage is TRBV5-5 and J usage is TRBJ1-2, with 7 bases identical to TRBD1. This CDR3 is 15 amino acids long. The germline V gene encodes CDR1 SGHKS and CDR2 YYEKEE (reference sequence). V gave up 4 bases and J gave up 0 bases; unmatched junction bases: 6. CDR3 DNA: TGTGCCAGCAGCCCCGGGGACAGCCCTAACTATGGCTACACCTTC. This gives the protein CASSPGDSPNYGYTF.

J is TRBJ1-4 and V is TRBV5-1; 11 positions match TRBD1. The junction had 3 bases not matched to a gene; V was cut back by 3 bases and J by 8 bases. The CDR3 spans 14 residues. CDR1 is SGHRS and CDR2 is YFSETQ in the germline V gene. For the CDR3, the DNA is TGCGCCAGCAGCTCCGGGACAGGGGGAGAAAAACTGTTTTTT. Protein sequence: CASSSGTGGEKLFF.